One sample yielded the 24 T cell receptor beta chains listed below, sequenced in a study of T-cell memory formation after mild COVID-19. TCRdb redid the calling of the 5' RACE reads with MiXCR, one entry per CDR3 protein. The table includes roughly 45,000 distinct CDR3 sequences, 25% to 30% detected once. The source material was PBMCs or a T cell subset sorted from them (not recorded which). All receptors derive from a young man who had mild COVID-19 (a few samples of this study predate the infection). Cell type and time point are not known.

This chain connects TRBV4-1 to TRBJ2-3, with D perhaps TRBD1 (5 bases). CDR3 length: 16 residues. The V and J ends lost 2 bases and 2 bases respectively, with 14 bases between them. CDR1 and CDR2 from the germline V gene are MGHRA and YSYEKL. The CDR3 DNA reads TGCGCCAGCAGCCAATTCCCGACAGAATTCACAGATACGCAGTATTTT. Protein product: CASSQFPTEFTDTQYF.

This clonotype was seen more than once but under ten times. This rearrangement joins TRBV10-3 to TRBJ1-2, with D perhaps matching TRBD1 (6 bases). V lost 0 bases and J lost 8, with 16 bases in between. Germline-derived CDR1 and CDR2 are ENHRY and SYGVKD. This CDR3 comprises 15 residues. In DNA form, the CDR3 reads TGTGCCATCAGTGAGTCACAACGGACAGATTCAGGCTACACCTTC. Its translation: CAISESQRTDSGYTF.

In this sample, this clonotype turned up a few times. The chain combines TRBV13 with TRBJ1-5; D uncertain. CDR3 length: 16 amino acids. The germline V and J ends were trimmed by 0 bases and 2 bases, with 11 bases remaining between them. The germline CDR1 and CDR2 sequences are PRHDT and FYEKMQ (reference sequence). In nucleotides, the CDR3 is TGTGCCAGCAGCTTAGGCCCGGGAAAAGGCAATCAGCCCCAGCATTTT. Its protein product is CASSLGPGKGNQPQHF.

This clonotype was detected many times. V and J are TRBV7-9 and TRBJ2-3; 7 nucleotides line up with TRBD2. The junction had 9 bases not matched to a gene; V was cut back by 5 bases and J by 1 base. The CDR3 contains 16 residues. Germline V gene data show CDR1 as SEHNR and CDR2 as FQNEAQ (reference sequence). The CDR3 nucleotides read TGTGCCAGCAGCCCCCAAGGCCGGGGGGGCACAGATACGCAGTATTTT. Encoded protein: CASSPQGRGGTDTQYF.

J is TRBJ1-2 and V is TRBV6-2 or TRBV6-3, with a tentative D call TRBD1 (5 bases). The CDR3 spans 14 residues. Trimming shortened V by 0 bases and J by 6 bases, and 11 bases separated the two germline ends. Germline assignment: CDR1 MNHEY and CDR2 SVGEGT. The CDR3 protein is CASSYSLQADGYTF. The CDR3, as DNA: TGTGCCAGCAGTTACTCGCTACAGGCCGATGGCTACACCTTC.

In this sample, this clonotype turned up once. The genes are TRBV7-2 and TRBJ1-1; D gene unclear. Germline V gene sequence: CDR1 SGHTA, CDR2 FQGNSA. This CDR3 is built from 13 residues. V was cut by 2 bases and J by 1 base, with 5 bases left in between. The CDR3 loop is CASSLYRNTEAFF. The CDR3 region has the DNA TGTGCCAGCAGCTTATATCGGAACACTGAAGCTTTCTTT.

The chain combines TRBV12-3 or TRBV12-4 with TRBJ1-5, with D uncertain. This CDR3 has 14 amino acids. With 4 bases removed from V and 0 bases from J, the gap between germline ends came to 7 bases. The CDR3 DNA reads as TGTGCCAGCAGTTGGCAGGATAGCAATCAGCCCCAGCATTTT. Its translation: CASSWQDSNQPQHF.

This clonotype occurred a few times. V usage is TRBV29-1 and J usage is TRBJ1-1, with 12 bases fitting TRBD1. This CDR3 has 13 amino acids. In germline, CDR1 is SQVTM, CDR2 ANQGSEA. The CDR3 loop reads CRKGTGGNTEAFF. Written as DNA, the CDR3 is TGCAGAAAAGGGACAGGGGGCAACACTGAAGCTTTCTTT.

The chain uses TRBV7-3 and TRBJ2-3; D unclear. From germline, CDR1 is SGHTA and CDR2 FQGTGA. The CDR3 is 13 amino acids. The V end was cut by 5 bases, the J end by 6 bases, with 12 bases between. In DNA form, the CDR3 reads TGTGCCAGCAGCCCAGAGATTTATGATACGCAGTATTTT. Its protein is CASSPEIYDTQYF.

This clonotype has more than one count but fewer than ten. This chain uses TRBV20-1 with TRBJ2-1, with D uncertain. Germline V gives CDR1 DFQATT, CDR2 SNEGSKA (reference sequence). V gave up 7 bases and J gave up 9 bases, with 16 bases separating them. The CDR3 loop spans 12 amino acids. CDR3 sequence: CSGAGLAAEQFF. CDR3 bases: TGCAGTGGGGCTGGGCTGGCTGCTGAGCAGTTCTTC.

V usage is TRBV19 and J usage is TRBJ2-3; D is unresolved. This CDR3 is built from 11 residues. V lost 9 bases, J lost 0 bases, and 4 bases lay in between. Germline CDR1 is LNHDA and CDR2 is SQIVND (reference sequence). The CDR3 here is CARTSTDTQYF. The CDR3 region has the DNA TGTGCCAGGACTAGCACAGATACGCAGTATTTT.

This chain links TRBV3-1 with TRBJ2-3; 11 positions agree with TRBD1. The CDR3 spans 15 residues. CDR1 LGHDT and CDR2 YNNKEL come from the germline V gene (reference sequence). J gave up 5 bases and V 8 bases, and 9 bases lay outside the gene matches. This chain's CDR3 is CASQGGQGEKDTQYF. DNA for the CDR3: TGTGCCAGCCAGGGGGGACAGGGGGAGAAAGATACGCAGTATTTT.

This clonotype was seen a few times. This chain links TRBV9 with TRBJ2-1; TRBD2 matches at 12 bases. CDR1 is SGDLS and CDR2 is YYNGEE in the germline V gene. V shed 4 bases and J 5 bases; nucleotides not matched to a gene: 1. There are 14 residues in the CDR3. CDR3 region: CASSPSGGDNEQFF. The CDR3 bases are TGTGCCAGCAGCCCTAGCGGGGGGGACAATGAGCAGTTCTTC.

This clonotype came up a few times. The chain has TRBV6-2 or TRBV6-3 and TRBJ2-1, with 7 bases aligning to TRBD1. The CDR3 is 15 amino acids. Germline V CDR1 and CDR2: MNHEY, SVGEGT. V dropped 7 bases and J dropped 2; count of bases not matched to a gene: 8. The CDR3 DNA sequence: TGTGCCAGCACCGAGGACGGGACAGCCTACAATGAGCAGTTCTTC. Protein sequence: CASTEDGTAYNEQFF.

The sample holds a few counts of this clonotype. V usage is TRBV5-1 and J usage is TRBJ2-3; 8 bases map to TRBD1. From germline, CDR1 is SGHRS and CDR2 YFSETQ. This CDR3 contains 14 residues. Trimming took 4 bases from V and 1 from J; bases not matched to a gene: 2. CDR3 residues: CASSTGQGTDTQYF. CDR3 DNA sequence: TGCGCCAGCAGCACGGGACAGGGCACAGATACGCAGTATTTT.

The J gene is TRBJ2-3, the V gene TRBV10-3; 14 bases fit TRBD2. The length of the CDR3 is 16 residues. The J segment lost 2 bases and the V segment lost 11 bases, leaving 9 bases of the junction unmatched. CDR1 and CDR2 (germline): ENHRY, SYGVKD. As DNA, the CDR3 is TGTGCCGCGGGACTAGCGGGGGACCTTCCCACAGATACGCAGTATTTT. It codes for CAAGLAGDLPTDTQYF.

The chain recombines TRBV7-8 with TRBJ2-5, with D maybe TRBD1 (5 bases). Deletions cut 1 base from V and 2 bases from J, with 11 bases between. CDR3 length: 15 amino acids. Germline assignment: CDR1 SGHVS and CDR2 FQNEAQ. CDR3 nucleotide sequence: TGTGCCAGCAGCTTAGGTGTTAAGGGGCAAGAGACCCAGTACTTC. Protein: CASSLGVKGQETQYF.

This clonotype appeared many times. As DNA, the CDR3 is TGCGCCAGCAGGGACCCACTAGCGGGGGAGTACCAAGAGACCCAGTACTTC. Encoded protein: CASRDPLAGEYQETQYF. V and J are TRBV5-1 and TRBJ2-5; 11 bases are shared with TRBD2. This CDR3 contains 17 residues. Germline V CDR1 and CDR2: SGHRS, YFSETQ. V shed 5 bases and J 0 bases; nucleotides not matched to a gene: 9.

The J gene is TRBJ2-7, the V gene TRBV29-1; weak D call: TRBD1 (6 bases). Germline V lookup: CDR1 SQVTM, CDR2 ANQGSEA. The CDR3 contains 14 residues. The V end was cut by 2 bases, the J end by 6 bases, with 17 bases between. The CDR3 sequence is CSVELSRDTIEQYF. The CDR3 region has the DNA TGCAGCGTTGAACTGAGCAGGGACACCATCGAGCAGTACTTC.

The J gene is TRBJ1-4, the V gene TRBV7-9; perhaps TRBD1 as D (6 bases). CDR3 size: 13 residues. The ends were cut back, 8 bases at V and 8 bases at J, with 15 bases in the middle. Germline values: CDR1 SEHNR, CDR2 FQNEAQ (reference sequence). CDR3 sequence (DNA): TGTGCCAGCTCGTATCTAGGGGGAGAAAAACTGTTTTTT. This sequence encodes CASSYLGGEKLFF.

The V gene is TRBV9, the J gene TRBJ2-7; no definite D call. Germline CDR1 and CDR2: SGDLS and YYNGEE. The CDR3 has 15 residues. V dropped 4 bases and J dropped 1 base, with 15 bases sitting between them. The CDR3 reads CASSRSHGSSYEQYV. The CDR3, as DNA: TGTGCCAGCAGCCGTTCACACGGCTCTTCCTACGAGCAGTACGTC.

This rearrangement joins TRBV5-4 to TRBJ2-3; 8 nucleotides line up with TRBD2. J gave up 0 bases and V 2 bases, and 2 bases lay outside the gene matches. Per the germline V gene, CDR1 is SGHNT and CDR2 is YYREEE (reference sequence). The CDR3 has 15 residues. The CDR3 reads CASSFGGGSTDTQYF. The CDR3 DNA is TGTGCCAGCAGCTTCGGGGGGGGAAGCACAGATACGCAGTATTTT.

This clonotype was detected a few times. V gene TRBV7-8 combines with J gene TRBJ2-7; possibly TRBD1 for D (6 bases). Trimming cost V 5 bases and J 4 bases, with 15 bases left between them. CDR1 and CDR2 (germline): SGHVS, FQNEAQ. The CDR3 contains 14 residues. The CDR3 nucleotides are TGTGCCAGCAGCCTCCACAGGGCAGCGTACGAGCAGTACGTC. It codes for CASSLHRAAYEQYV.

The V call is TRBV4-1, the J call TRBJ1-1; D is unresolved. The CDR3 extends over 14 amino acids. CDR1 MGHRA and CDR2 YSYEKL come from the germline V gene. V lost 5 bases to trimming and J lost 1 base, with 11 bases between them. The CDR3 DNA reads as TGCGCCAGCAGCACTCTGACTACGAACACTGAAGCTTTCTTT. Its protein product is CASSTLTTNTEAFF.